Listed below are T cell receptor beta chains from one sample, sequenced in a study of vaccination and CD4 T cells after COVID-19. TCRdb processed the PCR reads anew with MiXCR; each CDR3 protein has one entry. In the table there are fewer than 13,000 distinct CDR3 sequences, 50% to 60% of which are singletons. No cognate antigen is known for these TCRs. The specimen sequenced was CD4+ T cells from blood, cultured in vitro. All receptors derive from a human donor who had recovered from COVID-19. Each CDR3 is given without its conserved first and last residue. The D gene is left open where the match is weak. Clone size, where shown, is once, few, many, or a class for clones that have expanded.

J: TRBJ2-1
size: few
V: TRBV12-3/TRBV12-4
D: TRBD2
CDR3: ASSFVGGADEQF

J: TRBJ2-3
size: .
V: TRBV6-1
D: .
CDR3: ASSGTGTRTDTQY

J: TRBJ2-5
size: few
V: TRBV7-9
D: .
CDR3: ASRTGSGSTQY

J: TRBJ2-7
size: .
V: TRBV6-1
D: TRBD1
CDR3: ASRTGIHEQY

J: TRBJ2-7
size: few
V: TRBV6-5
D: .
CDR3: ASSYTSYEQY

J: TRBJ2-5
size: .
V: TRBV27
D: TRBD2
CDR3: ASSQNGLAGARGETQY

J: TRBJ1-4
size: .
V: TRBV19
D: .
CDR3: ASSPGSGVEKLF

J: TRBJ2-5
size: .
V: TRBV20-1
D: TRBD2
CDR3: SARSVFSGGPQETQY

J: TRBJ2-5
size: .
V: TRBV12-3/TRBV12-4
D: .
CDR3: ASSFPGRETQY

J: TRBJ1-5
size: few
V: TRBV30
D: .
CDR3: AWSGQGRQPQH

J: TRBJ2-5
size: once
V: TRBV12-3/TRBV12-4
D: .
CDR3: ASSLMGGRKKTQY

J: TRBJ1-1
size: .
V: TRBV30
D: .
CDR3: AWQRASTEAF

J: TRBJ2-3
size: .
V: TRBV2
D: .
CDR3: ASSEKGSGFPTDTQY

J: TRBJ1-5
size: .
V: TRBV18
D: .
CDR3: ASSPYGTALQPQH

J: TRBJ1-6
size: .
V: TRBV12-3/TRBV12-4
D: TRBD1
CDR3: ASSLNRQGAPLH

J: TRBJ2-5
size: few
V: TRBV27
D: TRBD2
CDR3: ASSITSGGSETQY

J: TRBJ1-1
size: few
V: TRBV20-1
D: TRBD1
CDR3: SARGLTGDTEAF

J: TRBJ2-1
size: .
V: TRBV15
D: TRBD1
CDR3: ATSTRQGSSYNEQF

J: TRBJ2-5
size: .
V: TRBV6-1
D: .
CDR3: ASFGTAQFETQY

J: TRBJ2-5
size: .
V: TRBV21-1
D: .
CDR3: ASSPAKRPETQY

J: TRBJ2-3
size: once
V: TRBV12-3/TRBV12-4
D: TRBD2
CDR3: ASTLRGERGGADTQY

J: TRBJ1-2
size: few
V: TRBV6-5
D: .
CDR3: ASSYSEVSGWGYT

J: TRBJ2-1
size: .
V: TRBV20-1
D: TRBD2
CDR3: SAERGAVAEQF

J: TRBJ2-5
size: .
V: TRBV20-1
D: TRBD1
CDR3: SAAPGTGGLGETQY

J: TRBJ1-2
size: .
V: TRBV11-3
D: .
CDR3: ASSSGLLRGNYGYT

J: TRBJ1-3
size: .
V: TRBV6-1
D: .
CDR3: ASSERKGGNTIY

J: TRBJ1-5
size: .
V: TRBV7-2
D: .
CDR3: ASSAQQGQPQH

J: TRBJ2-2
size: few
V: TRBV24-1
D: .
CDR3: ATSDSARGITGELF

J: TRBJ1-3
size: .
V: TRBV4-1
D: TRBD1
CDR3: ASSQGPRGSSGNTIY

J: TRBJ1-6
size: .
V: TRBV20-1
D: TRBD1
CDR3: SAQTGVNSPLH

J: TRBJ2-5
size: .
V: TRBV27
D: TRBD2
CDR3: ASRYGGAETQY

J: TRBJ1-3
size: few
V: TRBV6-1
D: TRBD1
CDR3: ASIKGQGSPGNTIY